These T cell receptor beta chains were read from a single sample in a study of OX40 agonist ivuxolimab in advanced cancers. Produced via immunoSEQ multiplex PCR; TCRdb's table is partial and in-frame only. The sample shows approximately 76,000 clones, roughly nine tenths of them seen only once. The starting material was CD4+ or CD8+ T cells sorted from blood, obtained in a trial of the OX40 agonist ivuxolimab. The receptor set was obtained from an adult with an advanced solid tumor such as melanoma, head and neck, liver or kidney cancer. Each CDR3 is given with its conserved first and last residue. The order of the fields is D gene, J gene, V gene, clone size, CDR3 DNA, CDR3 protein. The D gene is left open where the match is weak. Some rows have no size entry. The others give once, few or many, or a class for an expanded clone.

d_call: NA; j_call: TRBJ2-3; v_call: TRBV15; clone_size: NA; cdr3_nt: TGTGCCACCAATTCAGAGTTTGGGGGCACAGATACGCAGTATTTT; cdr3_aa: CATNSEFGGTDTQYF
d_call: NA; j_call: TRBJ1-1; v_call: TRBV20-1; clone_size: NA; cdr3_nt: TGCAGTGCTACCGTTGGGACTGAAGCTTTCTTT; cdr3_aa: CSATVGTEAFF
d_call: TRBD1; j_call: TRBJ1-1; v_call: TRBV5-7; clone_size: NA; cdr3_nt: TGTGCCAGCAGCTTGGTGTTCTGTCGGACAGGGGGATTGAACACTGAAGCTTTCTTT; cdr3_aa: CASSLVFCRTGGLNTEAFF
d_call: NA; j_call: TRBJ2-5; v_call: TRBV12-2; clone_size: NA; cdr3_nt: TGTGCAAGTCGCTTAGGTGTAGCGGGGGGGGAGACCCAGTACTTC; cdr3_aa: CASRLGVAGGETQYF
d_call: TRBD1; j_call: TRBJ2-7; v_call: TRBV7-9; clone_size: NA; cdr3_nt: TGTGCCAGCAGCGGAAGGACAGGAGACGCTGGTTCCTCCTACGAGCAGTACTTC; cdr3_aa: CASSGRTGDAGSSYEQYF
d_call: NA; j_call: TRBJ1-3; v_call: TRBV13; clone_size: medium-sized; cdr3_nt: TGTGCCAGCAGCTCGAGGTCCCAAGCGGGAAACACCATATATTTT; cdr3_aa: CASSSRSQAGNTIYF
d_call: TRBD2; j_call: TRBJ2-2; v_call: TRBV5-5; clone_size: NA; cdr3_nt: TGTGCCAGCAGCTTGGTTCTAGCGGGGGCCGCCGGGGAGCTGTTTTTT; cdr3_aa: CASSLVLAGAAGELFF
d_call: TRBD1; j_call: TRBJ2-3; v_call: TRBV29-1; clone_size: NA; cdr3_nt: TGCAGCGCCCTAACAGGGGCGTCGCGGTATTTT; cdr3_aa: CSALTGASRYF
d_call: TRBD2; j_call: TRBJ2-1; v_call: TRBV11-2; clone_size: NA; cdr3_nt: TGTGCCAGCAGCTTAGGCGGACTAGCGAAAAATGAGCAGTTCTTC; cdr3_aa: CASSLGGLAKNEQFF
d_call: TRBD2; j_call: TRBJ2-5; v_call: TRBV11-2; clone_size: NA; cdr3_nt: TGTGCCAGCAGCTTAGAACTAGCGGGTCGGGAGACCCAGTACTTC; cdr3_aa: CASSLELAGRETQYF
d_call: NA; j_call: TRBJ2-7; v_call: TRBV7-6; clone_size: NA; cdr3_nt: TGTGCCAGCAGCTCTCGTCGTGAGGGCCTCTACGAGCAGTACTTC; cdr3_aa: CASSSRREGLYEQYF
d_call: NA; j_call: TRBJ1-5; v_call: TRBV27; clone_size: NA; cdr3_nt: TGTGCCAGCAGTCCTCGACAGTTCAATCAGCCCCAGCATTTT; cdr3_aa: CASSPRQFNQPQHF
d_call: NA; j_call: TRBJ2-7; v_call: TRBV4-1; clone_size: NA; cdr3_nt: TGCGCCAGCAGCTTTGACAGATCCTACGAGCAGTACTTC; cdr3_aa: CASSFDRSYEQYF
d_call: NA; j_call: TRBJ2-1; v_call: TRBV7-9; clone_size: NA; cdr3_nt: TGTGCCAGCAGCCCGGGGAATGAGCAGTTCTTC; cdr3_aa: CASSPGNEQFF
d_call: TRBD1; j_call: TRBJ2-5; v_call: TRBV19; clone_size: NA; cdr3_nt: TGTGCCAGTAGTAACCTGGGACAGGGGGCTAAAGAGACCCAGTACTTC; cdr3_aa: CASSNLGQGAKETQYF
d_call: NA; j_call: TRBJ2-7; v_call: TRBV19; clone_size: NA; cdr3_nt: TGTGCCAGTAGTACGGGACACCCCTACGAGCAGTACTTC; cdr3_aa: CASSTGHPYEQYF
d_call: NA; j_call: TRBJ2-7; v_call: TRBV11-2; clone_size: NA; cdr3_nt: TGTGCCAGCAGCTTCGGAGGGGGGGCCTACGAGCAGTACTTC; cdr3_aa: CASSFGGGAYEQYF
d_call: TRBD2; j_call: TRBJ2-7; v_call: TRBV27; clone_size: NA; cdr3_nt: TGTGCCAGCAGTAACTGGGGAGGGTTGGGCGAGCAGTACTTC; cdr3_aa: CASSNWGGLGEQYF
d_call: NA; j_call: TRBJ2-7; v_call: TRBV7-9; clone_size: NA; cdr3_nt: TGTGCCAGCAGCTACCCCGACAGGCCCAGGGAGCAGTACTTC; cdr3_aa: CASSYPDRPREQYF
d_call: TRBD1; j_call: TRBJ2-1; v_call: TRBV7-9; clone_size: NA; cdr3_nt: TGTGCCAGCTGTGTCGGGACAGAAATTTACAATGAGCAGTTCTTC; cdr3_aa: CASCVGTEIYNEQFF